Described below is a single T cell receptor (beta chain) sequence and its context. The data originate from a study of T-cell reconstitution after alpha-beta-depleted transplantation in children. The CDR3 loop spans 13 amino acids. Germline assignment: CDR1 SGHDN and CDR2 FVKESK. The V and J ends lost 4 bases and 2 bases respectively, with 7 bases between them. Using unique molecular identifiers, the investigators prepared the TCRbeta library. TCRdb recomputed calls from the PCR reads with MiXCR, one row per CDR3 protein. Here the sample spans about half a million distinct CDR3 sequences, approximately 12% being singletons.

The sequences come from PBMCs from the stem cell graft donor, collected from the stem cell graft. The sequence was obtained from a human donor who donated a stem cell graft to a child with combined immunodeficiency. The chain uses TRBV14 and TRBJ2-3, with D uncertain. This CDR3 is CASSPWSTDTQYF. The DNA of the CDR3 is TGTGCCAGCAGCCCGTGGTCCACAGATACGCAGTATTTT.